Listed below are T cell receptor beta chains from one sample, sequenced in a study of naive and memory T cell subsets. TCRdb reprocessed the UMI-ligation and nested PCR reads with MiXCR, giving one entry per CDR3 protein. The repertoire holds more than 30,000 distinct CDR3 sequences, with 8% to 13% as singletons. The sequences come from skin, collected from a tuberculin skin test site. The receptors shown here come from an adult in good health. CDR3s include the opening cysteine and the closing phenylalanine or tryptophan. D genes are given only for firm matches. Size values are once, few and many counts, or a class for expanded clones, and some rows have none.

few	16	-	TRBV5-1	TRBJ1-4	TGCGCCAGCAGCTTGGTAGGCGGTGCAACTAATGAAAAACTGTTTTTT	CASSLVGGATNEKLFF
once	14	-	TRBV12-3/TRBV12-4	TRBJ1-1	TGTGCCAGCAGTTTAGGGAACAGGGTCACTGAAGCTTTATTT	CASSLGNRVTEALF
few	12	-	TRBV3-1	TRBJ1-1	TGTGCCAGCAGCCAACGTCAGGGGAGGACTTTCTTT	CASSQRQGRTFF
-	16	TRBD1	TRBV6-2/TRBV6-3	TRBJ2-5	TGTGCCAGCAGCTACACCCGGGACAGGAGTCGGGAGACCCAGTACTTC	CASSYTRDRSRETQYF
many	14	-	TRBV7-9	TRBJ1-1	TGTGCCAGCAGCTTAGCAGGGCGTAACACTGAAGCTTTCTTT	CASSLAGRNTEAFF
medium-sized	14	-	TRBV29-1	TRBJ1-1	TGCAGCGCTACACGGACCAGTAGGATCGCTGAAGCTTTCTTT	CSATRTSRIAEAFF
medium-sized	18	TRBD2	TRBV12-3/TRBV12-4	TRBJ2-1	TGTGCCAGCAGTTTACGGACTAGCGCCCGTAGCTCCTACAATGAGCAGTTCTTC	CASSLRTSARSSYNEQFF
-	13	-	TRBV24-1	TRBJ2-3	TGTGCCACCGGGGACTCCAGCACAGATACGCAGTATTTT	CATGDSSTDTQYF
many	14	-	TRBV5-5	TRBJ1-1	TGTGCCAGCAGCTTGGCCGGGGTTTTGACTGAAGCTTTCTTT	CASSLAGVLTEAFF
medium-sized	15	-	TRBV9	TRBJ2-7	TGTGCCAGCAGCGTAGGTTATCTGGGAACCTACGAGCAGTACTTC	CASSVGYLGTYEQYF
few	16	-	TRBV14	TRBJ2-7	TGTGCCAGCAGCCACCGAGGGGGTTCCAGCTCCTACGAGCAGTACTTC	CASSHRGGSSSYEQYF
-	17	-	TRBV7-9	TRBJ2-7	TGTGCCAGCACCCAGGCGGACCGACCGTTCCAGCTTTACGAGCAGTACTTC	CASTQADRPFQLYEQYF
-	16	TRBD1	TRBV3-1	TRBJ1-1	TGTGCCAGCAGCCAATATCAGGGGGTCAGGGGCACTGAAGCTTTCTTT	CASSQYQGVRGTEAFF
few	14	-	TRBV2	TRBJ1-5	TGTGCCAGCAGTGAAAGGGGGGACCTTCAGCCCCAGCATTTT	CASSERGDLQPQHF
many	16	-	TRBV29-1	TRBJ1-4	TGCAGCGTTTTCGGGGGGACAAACGGATATAATGAAAAACTGTTTTTT	CSVFGGTNGYNEKLFF
-	13	TRBD1	TRBV5-5	TRBJ2-5	TGTGCCACCGGCGGACAGGACCAAGAGACCCAGTACTTC	CATGGQDQETQYF
many	12	-	TRBV29-1	TRBJ1-3	TGCAGCGTTGTTGGGGTTTGGGACACCATATATTTT	CSVVGVWDTIYF
-	15	-	TRBV7-8	TRBJ1-2	TGTGCCAGCAGCCCACTGGGGAGGGAGGACTATGGCTACACCTTC	CASSPLGREDYGYTF
few	15	TRBD2	TRBV19	TRBJ2-3	TGTGCCAGTAGCCTCGGGACCCCGGGGGGAGATACGCAGTATTTT	CASSLGTPGGDTQYF
many	15	TRBD2	TRBV29-1	TRBJ2-7	TGCAGCGTTGCGGGACTAGCGGCCAGCTCCTACGAGCAGTACTTC	CSVAGLAASSYEQYF
many	14	TRBD1	TRBV28	TRBJ2-7	TGTGCCAGCAGTTCGGGACAGGCTCTCTACGAGCAGTACTTC	CASSSGQALYEQYF
many	13	-	TRBV9	TRBJ1-6	TGTGCCAGCAGCCCGGACAGTAATTCACCCCTCCACTTT	CASSPDSNSPLHF
-	16	-	TRBV4-1	TRBJ2-7	TGCGCCAGCAGCCAAAAGGCCAGCGCCGAGGCCCACGAGCAGTACTTC	CASSQKASAEAHEQYF
many	15	-	TRBV19	TRBJ1-2	TGTGCCAGTAAATCCGGGCTCCGGCAGGAGGGTGGCTACACCTTC	CASKSGLRQEGGYTF
few	15	TRBD1	TRBV11-3	TRBJ2-5	TGTGCCAGCAGCTTAGGACAGGGGGCTGCTGAGACCCAGTACTTC	CASSLGQGAAETQYF
-	14	-	TRBV5-6	TRBJ2-3	TGTGCCAGCAGCTTGGGCGTTAGCACAGATACGCAGTATTTT	CASSLGVSTDTQYF
many	16	-	TRBV6-1	TRBJ2-1	TGTGCCAGCAGTATCGTGACAGGAGGGGCCTACAATGAGCAGTTCTTC	CASSIVTGGAYNEQFF
few	13	-	TRBV29-1	TRBJ1-3	TGCAGCGTTGAACGGGGATCTGGAAACACCATATATTTT	CSVERGSGNTIYF
many	15	TRBD2	TRBV14	TRBJ2-3	TGTGCCAGCAGCCGGACTAGCGGGCGGGCAGATACGCAGTATTTT	CASSRTSGRADTQYF
few	14	TRBD1	TRBV11-1	TRBJ2-7	TGTGCCAGCAGCATGGGACAGGGAGACTACGAGCAGTACTTC	CASSMGQGDYEQYF
medium-sized	15	TRBD2	TRBV27	TRBJ2-1	TGTGCCAGCAGTTTGGGGACTACAACCTACAATGAGCAGTTCTTC	CASSLGTTTYNEQFF
few	17	TRBD2	TRBV5-6	TRBJ2-7	TGTGCCAGCAGCAGAGGACTAGCGGGGGGGGGTGCTTACGAGCAGTACTTC	CASSRGLAGGGAYEQYF
many	12	-	TRBV20-1	TRBJ1-1	TGCAGTGCTAGATCAGGGGCCGTGGGAGCTTTCTTT	CSARSGAVGAFF
-	13	-	TRBV28	TRBJ2-7	TGTGCCAGCAGCCCCCACATCGGGTACGAGCAGTACTTC	CASSPHIGYEQYF
-	19	-	TRBV6-1	TRBJ1-5	TGTGCCAGCAGTGAAGGGGGACACAGGAGGCGGGATAGCAATCAGCCCCAGCATTTT	CASSEGGHRRRDSNQPQHF
few	16	-	TRBV4-1	TRBJ1-2	TGCGCCAGCAGCCAAGTTGGAGGCGGGCGCGGCTATGGCTACACCTTC	CASSQVGGGRGYGYTF
-	11	-	TRBV20-1	TRBJ2-1	TGCAGTGCTAGTGGGTACAATGAGCAGTTCTTC	CSASGYNEQFF
large	16	TRBD2	TRBV11-3	TRBJ2-7	TGTGCCAGCAGCTTACCAACTAGCGGGGTGTCCTACGAGCAGTACTTC	CASSLPTSGVSYEQYF
many	11	-	TRBV20-1	TRBJ1-1	TGCAGTGTGGGGGCTAACACTGAAGCTTTCTTT	CSVGANTEAFF
few	14	-	TRBV27	TRBJ1-2	TGTGCCAGCAGTTTACAACACAATAACTATGGCTACACCTTC	CASSLQHNNYGYTF
many	16	TRBD2	TRBV7-3	TRBJ2-3	TGTGCCAGCAGCTCCTCCGGGACTAGTCGCACAGATACGCAGTATTTT	CASSSSGTSRTDTQYF
many	13	-	TRBV7-6	TRBJ1-2	TGTGCCAGCAGCCGTACCCCTAACTATGGCTACACCTTC	CASSRTPNYGYTF